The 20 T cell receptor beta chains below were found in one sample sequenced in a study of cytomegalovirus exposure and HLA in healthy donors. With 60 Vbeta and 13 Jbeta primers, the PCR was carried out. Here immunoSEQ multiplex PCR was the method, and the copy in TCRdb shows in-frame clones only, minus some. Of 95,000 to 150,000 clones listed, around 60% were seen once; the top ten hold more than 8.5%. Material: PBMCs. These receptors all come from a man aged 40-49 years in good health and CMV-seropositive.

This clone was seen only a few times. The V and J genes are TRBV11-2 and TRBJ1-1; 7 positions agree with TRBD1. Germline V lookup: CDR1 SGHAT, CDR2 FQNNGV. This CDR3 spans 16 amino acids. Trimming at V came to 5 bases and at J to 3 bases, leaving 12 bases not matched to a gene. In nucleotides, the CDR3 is TGTGCCAGCAGCAAACCCTCCTGGACAGGCGACACTGAAGCTTTCTTT. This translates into CASSKPSWTGDTEAFF.

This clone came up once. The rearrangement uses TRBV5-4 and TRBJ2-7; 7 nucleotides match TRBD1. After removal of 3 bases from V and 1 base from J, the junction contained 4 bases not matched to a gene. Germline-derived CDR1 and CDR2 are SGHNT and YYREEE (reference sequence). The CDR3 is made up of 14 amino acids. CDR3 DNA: TGTGCCAGCAGCTGGACGGGACAGTCCTACGAGCAGTACTTC. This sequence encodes CASSWTGQSYEQYF.

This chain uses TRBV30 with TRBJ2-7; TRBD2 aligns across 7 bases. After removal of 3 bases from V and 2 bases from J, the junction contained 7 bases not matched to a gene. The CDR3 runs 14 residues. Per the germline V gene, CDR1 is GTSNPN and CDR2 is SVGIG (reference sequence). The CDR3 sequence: CAWRISGSTYEQYF. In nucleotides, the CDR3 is TGTGCCTGGAGAATTAGCGGGTCGACCTACGAGCAGTACTTC.

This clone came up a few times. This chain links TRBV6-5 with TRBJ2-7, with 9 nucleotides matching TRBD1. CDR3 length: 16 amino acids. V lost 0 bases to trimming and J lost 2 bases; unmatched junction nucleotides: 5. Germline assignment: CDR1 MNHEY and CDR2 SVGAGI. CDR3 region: CASSYSGWDRAYEQYF. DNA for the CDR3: TGTGCCAGCAGTTACTCGGGGTGGGACAGGGCCTACGAGCAGTACTTC.

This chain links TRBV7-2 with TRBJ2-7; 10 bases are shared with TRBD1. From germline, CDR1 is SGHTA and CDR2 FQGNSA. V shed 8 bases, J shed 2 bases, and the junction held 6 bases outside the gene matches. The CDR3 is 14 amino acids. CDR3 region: CASGSGQGPYEQYF. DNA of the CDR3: TGTGCCAGCGGCTCGGGACAGGGGCCCTACGAGCAGTACTTC.

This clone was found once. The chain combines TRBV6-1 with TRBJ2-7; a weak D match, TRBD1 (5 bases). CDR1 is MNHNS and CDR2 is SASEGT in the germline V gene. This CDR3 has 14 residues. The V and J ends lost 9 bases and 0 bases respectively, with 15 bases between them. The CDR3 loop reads CASEDKAISYEQYF. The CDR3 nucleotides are TGTGCCAGTGAGGACAAGGCTATCTCCTACGAGCAGTACTTC.

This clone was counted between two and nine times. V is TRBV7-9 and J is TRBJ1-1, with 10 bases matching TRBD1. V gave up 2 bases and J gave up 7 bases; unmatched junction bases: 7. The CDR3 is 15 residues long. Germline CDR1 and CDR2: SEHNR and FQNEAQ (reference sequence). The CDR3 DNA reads TGTGCCAGCAGCTTATTCCAGACAGGGGGCGGTGAAGCTTTCTTT. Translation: CASSLFQTGGGEAFF.

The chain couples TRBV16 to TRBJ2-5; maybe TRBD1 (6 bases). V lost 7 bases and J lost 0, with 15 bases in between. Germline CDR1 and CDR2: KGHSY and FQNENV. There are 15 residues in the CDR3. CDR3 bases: TGTGCCAGCATCCCGGGACACCAGTACCAAGAGACCCAGTACTTC. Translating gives CASIPGHQYQETQYF. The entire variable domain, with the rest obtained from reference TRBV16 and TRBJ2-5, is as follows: GEEVAQTPKHLVRGEGQKAKLYCAPIKGHSYVFWYQQVLKNEFKFLISFQNENVFDETGMPKERFSAKCLPNSPCSLEIQATKLEDSAVYFCASIPGHQYQETQYFGPGTRLLVL.

The CDR3 here is CASRFGGQMVPLNEKLFF. The CDR3 nucleotides are TGTGCAAGTCGCTTTGGGGGACAGATGGTTCCTTTGAATGAAAAACTGTTTTTT. The chain carries TRBV12-2 and TRBJ1-4; TRBD1 is taken as the D call from the table, unchecked against the DNA. TRBV12-2 represents a pseudogene. This CDR3 comprises 18 residues.

CDR3 nucleotide sequence: TGTGCCAGCAGTTTTCTGACAGGGGTGGGCTACACCTTC. This translates into CASSFLTGVGYTF. The chain links TRBV27 to TRBJ1-2; 8 bases agree with TRBD1. This CDR3 spans 13 amino acids. Germline CDR1 MNHEY, CDR2 SMNVEV (reference sequence). J was trimmed by 8 bases and V by 3 bases; bases with no gene match: 5.

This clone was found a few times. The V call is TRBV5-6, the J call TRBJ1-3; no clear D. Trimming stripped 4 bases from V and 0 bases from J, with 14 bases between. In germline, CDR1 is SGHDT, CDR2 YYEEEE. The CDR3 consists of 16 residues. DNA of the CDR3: TGTGCCAGCAGCGCAATCAGGAAGAGCTCTGGAAACACCATATATTTT. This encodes CASSAIRKSSGNTIYF.

CDR3 sequence: CASSDPGLRVEQYF. CDR3 DNA: TGTGCCAGCAGTGATCCGGGATTAAGAGTCGAGCAGTACTTC. The rearrangement joins TRBV2 to TRBJ2-7; tentative D call: TRBD2 (5 bases). CDR1 and CDR2 (germline): SNHLY, FYNNEI. The CDR3 length is 14 residues. The V end lost 3 bases, the J end lost 6 bases, and 15 bases lay between the germline ends.

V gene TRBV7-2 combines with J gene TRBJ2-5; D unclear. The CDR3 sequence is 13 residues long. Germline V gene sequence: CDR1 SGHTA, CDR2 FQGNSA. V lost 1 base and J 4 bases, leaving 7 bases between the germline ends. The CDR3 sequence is CASSLGLRETQYF. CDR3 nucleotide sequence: TGTGCCAGCAGCTTAGGGCTCCGAGAGACCCAGTACTTC.

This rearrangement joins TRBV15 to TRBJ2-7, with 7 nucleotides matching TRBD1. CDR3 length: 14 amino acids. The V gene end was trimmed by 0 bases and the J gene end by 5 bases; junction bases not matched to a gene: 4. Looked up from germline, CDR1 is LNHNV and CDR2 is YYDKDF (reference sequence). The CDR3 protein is CATSRDRGQDEQYF. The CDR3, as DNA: TGTGCCACCAGCAGAGATCGCGGACAGGACGAGCAGTACTTC.

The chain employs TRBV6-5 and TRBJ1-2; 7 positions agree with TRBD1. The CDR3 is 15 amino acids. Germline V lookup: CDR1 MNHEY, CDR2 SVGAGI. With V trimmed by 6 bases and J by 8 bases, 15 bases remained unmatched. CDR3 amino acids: CASSQSGTVNRGYTF. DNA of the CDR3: TGTGCCAGCAGCCAATCCGGGACAGTAAATCGCGGCTACACCTTC.

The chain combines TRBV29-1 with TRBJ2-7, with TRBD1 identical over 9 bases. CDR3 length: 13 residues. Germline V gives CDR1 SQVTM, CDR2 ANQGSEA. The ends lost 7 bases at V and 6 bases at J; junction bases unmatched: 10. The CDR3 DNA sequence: TGCAGCGCCCAGGGACAGGGAATCCGCGAGCAGTACTTC. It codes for CSAQGQGIREQYF.

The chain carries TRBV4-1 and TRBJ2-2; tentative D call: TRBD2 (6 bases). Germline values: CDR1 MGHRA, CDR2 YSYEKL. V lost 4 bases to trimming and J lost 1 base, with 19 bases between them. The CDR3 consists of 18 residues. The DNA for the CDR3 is TGCGCCAGCAGCCCCGGAATCCTCCGGCGGGAGAACACCGGGGAGCTGTTTTTT. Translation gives CASSPGILRRENTGELFF.

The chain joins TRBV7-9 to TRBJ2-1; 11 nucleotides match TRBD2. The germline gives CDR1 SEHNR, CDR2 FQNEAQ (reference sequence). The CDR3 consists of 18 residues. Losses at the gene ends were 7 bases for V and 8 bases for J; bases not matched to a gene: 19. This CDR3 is CASTNGIGLAGKGDEQFF. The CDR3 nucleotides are TGTGCCAGCACCAATGGTATCGGACTAGCGGGCAAGGGTGATGAGCAGTTCTTC. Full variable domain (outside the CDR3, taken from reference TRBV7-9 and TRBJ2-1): DTGVSQNPRHKITKRGQNVTFRCDPISEHNRLYWYRQTLGQGPEFLTYFQNEAQLEKSRLLSDRFSAERPKGSFSTLEIQRTEQGDSAMYLCASTNGIGLAGKGDEQFFGPGTRLTVL.

The CDR3 region is CSVESTASRHTDTQYF. The CDR3 DNA sequence: TGCAGCGTTGAATCGACGGCTAGCCGACACACAGATACGCAGTATTTT. This chain connects TRBV29-1 to TRBJ2-3, with D possibly being TRBD2 (5 bases). This CDR3 comprises 16 residues. Trimming stripped 2 bases from V and 2 bases from J, with 17 bases between. The germline gives CDR1 SQVTM, CDR2 ANQGSEA.

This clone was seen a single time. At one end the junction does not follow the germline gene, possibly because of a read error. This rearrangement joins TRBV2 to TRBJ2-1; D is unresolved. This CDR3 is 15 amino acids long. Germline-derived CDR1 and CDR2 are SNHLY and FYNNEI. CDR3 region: CASSEAIGFYNEQFF. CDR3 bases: TGTGCCAGCAGCGAAGCCATCGGGTTCTACAATGAGCAGTTCTTC.